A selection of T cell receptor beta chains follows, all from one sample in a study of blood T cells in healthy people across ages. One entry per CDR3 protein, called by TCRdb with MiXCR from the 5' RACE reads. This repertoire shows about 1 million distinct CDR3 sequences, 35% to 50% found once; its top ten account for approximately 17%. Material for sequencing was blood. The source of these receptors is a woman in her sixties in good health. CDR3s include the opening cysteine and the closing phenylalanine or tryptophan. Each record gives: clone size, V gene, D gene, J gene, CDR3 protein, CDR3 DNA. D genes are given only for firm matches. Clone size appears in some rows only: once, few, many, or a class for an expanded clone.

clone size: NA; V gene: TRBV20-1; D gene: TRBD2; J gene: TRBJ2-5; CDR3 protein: CSASPSGAYQETQYF; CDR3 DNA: TGCAGTGCTAGTCCTAGCGGGGCGTACCAAGAGACCCAGTACTTC
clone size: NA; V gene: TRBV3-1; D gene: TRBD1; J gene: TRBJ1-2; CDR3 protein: CASGRQGCGYTF; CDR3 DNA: TGTGCCAGCGGCCGACAGGGTTGTGGCTACACCTTC
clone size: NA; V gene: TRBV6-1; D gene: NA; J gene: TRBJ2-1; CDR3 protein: CASSEFTGHQFF; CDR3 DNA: TGTGCCAGCAGTGAATTTACGGGACATCAGTTCTTC
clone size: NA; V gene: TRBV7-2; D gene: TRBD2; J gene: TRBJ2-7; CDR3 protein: CASSSTGGRAQYF; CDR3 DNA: TGTGCCAGCAGCTCCACTGGCGGGAGAGCCCAGTACTTC
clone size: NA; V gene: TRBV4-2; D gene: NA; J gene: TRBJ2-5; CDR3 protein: CASSLGTLRETQYF; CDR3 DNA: TGTGCCAGCAGCCTGGGAACCCTTAGGGAGACCCAGTACTTC
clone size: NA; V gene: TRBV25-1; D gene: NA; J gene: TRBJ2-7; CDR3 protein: CASSEGDTGGEQYF; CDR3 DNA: TGTGCCAGCAGTGAAGGAGACACTGGAGGCGAGCAGTACTTC
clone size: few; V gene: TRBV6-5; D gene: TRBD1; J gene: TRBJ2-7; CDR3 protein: CASSYSKGAGQGIGEQYF; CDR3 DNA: TGTGCCAGCAGTTACTCGAAAGGTGCGGGACAGGGGATTGGGGAGCAGTACTTC
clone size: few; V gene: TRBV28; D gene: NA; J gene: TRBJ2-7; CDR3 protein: CASSLTFRNQRYYEQYF; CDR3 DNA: TGTGCCAGCAGTTTAACTTTCCGGAACCAGCGGTACTACGAGCAGTACTTC
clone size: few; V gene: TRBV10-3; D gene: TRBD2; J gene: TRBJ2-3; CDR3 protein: CAISKRAGTSGRSADTQYF; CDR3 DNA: TGTGCCATCAGCAAGCGTGCCGGGACTAGCGGGAGGTCGGCAGATACGCAGTATTTT
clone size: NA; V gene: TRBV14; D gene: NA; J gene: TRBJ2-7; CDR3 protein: CASSQGGTDFYNEQYF; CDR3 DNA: TGTGCCAGCAGCCAAGGCGGGACAGACTTCTACAATGAGCAGTACTTC
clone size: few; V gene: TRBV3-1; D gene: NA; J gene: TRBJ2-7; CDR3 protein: CASSQGGTKSEQYF; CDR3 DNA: TGTGCCAGCAGCCAAGGCGGGACAAAGAGCGAGCAGTACTTC
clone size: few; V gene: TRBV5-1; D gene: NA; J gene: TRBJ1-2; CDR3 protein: CASTLASGQGYTF; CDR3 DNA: TGCGCCAGCACCTTGGCCTCAGGCCAAGGCTACACCTTC
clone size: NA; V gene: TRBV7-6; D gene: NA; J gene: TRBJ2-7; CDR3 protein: CTSSPANSYEQYF; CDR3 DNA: TGTACCAGCAGCCCAGCCAACAGCTACGAGCAGTACTTC
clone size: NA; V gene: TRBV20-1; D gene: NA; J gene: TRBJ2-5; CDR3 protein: CSARDPRARQETQYF; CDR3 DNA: TGCAGTGCTAGAGATCCCAGGGCTAGGCAAGAGACCCAGTACTTC
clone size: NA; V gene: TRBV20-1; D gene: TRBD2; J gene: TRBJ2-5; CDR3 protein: CSARDRGRGLAGPKETQYF; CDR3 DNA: TGCAGTGCTAGAGATAGGGGGAGGGGACTAGCGGGACCCAAAGAGACCCAGTACTTC
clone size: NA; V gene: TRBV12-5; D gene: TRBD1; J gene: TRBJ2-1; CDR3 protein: CASGFGTENNEQFF; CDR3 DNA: TGTGCTAGTGGTTTCGGGACAGAAAACAATGAGCAGTTCTTC
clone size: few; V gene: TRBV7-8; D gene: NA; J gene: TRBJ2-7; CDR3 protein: CASSRYRRGEYEQYF; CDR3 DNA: TGTGCCAGCAGCCGCTATCGTAGGGGGGAGTACGAGCAGTACTTC
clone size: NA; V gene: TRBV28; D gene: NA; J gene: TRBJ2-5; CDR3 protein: CATRRQETQYF; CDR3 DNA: TGTGCCACTCGTCGGCAAGAGACCCAGTACTTC
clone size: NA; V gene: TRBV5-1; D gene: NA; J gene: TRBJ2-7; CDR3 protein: CASSLFLSYEQYF; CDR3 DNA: TGCGCCAGCAGCTTGTTCCTCTCCTACGAGCAGTACTTC
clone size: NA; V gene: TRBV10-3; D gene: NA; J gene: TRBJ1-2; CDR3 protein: CAISPRLGYGYTF; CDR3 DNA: TGTGCCATCAGTCCTCGTCTAGGGTATGGCTACACCTTC
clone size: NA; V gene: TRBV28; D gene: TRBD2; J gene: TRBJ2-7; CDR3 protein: CASRSPGGRYEQYF; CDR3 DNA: TGTGCTAGCAGGTCACCGGGGGGGAGGTACGAGCAGTACTTC
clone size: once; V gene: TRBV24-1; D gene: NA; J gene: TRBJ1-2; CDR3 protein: CATSDSRTPNSGYTF; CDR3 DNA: TGTGCCACCAGTGATTCTAGGACCCCAAACTCCGGCTACACCTTC
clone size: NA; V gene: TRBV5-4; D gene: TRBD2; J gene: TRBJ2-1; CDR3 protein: CASTQKGLANEQFF; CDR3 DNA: TGTGCCAGCACCCAAAAGGGACTAGCAAATGAGCAGTTCTTC
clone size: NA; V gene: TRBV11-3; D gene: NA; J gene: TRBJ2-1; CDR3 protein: CASSLRFGKGNEQFF; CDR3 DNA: TGTGCCAGCAGCTTACGGTTCGGGAAGGGCAATGAGCAGTTCTTC
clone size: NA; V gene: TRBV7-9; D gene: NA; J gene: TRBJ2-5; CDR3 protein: CASSPPVASGETQYF; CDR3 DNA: TGTGCCAGCAGCCCCCCGGTGGCCTCGGGGGAGACCCAGTACTTC
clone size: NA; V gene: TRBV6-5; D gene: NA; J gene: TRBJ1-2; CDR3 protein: CASRGTGGATF; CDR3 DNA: TGTGCCAGCAGAGGCACGGGGGGCGCCACCTTC
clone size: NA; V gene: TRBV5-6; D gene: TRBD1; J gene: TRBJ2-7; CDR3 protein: CASSFRGGTGGEQYF; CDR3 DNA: TGTGCCAGCAGCTTTCGCGGCGGGACAGGGGGCGAGCAGTACTTC
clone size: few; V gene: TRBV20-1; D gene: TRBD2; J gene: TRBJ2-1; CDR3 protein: CSASGATSGRNEQFF; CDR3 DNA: TGCAGTGCTAGTGGGGCCACTAGCGGGAGAAATGAGCAGTTCTTC
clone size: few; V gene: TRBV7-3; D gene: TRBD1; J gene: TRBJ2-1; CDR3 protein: CASSGGTGGHNEQFF; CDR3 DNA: TGTGCCAGCAGCGGCGGGACAGGGGGACACAATGAGCAGTTCTTC
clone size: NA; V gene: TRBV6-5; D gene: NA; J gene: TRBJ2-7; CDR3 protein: CASSSVGGEGLVPYEQYF; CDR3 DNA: TGTGCCAGCAGTTCTGTCGGGGGCGAGGGGCTGGTCCCCTACGAGCAGTACTTC
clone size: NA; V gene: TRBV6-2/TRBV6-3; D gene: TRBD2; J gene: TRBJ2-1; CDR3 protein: CASRDSSGRTSYNEQFF; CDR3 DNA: TGTGCCAGCAGAGATTCTAGCGGGAGGACCAGCTACAATGAGCAGTTCTTC
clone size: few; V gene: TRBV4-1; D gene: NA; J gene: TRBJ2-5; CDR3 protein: CASSQDEWTTEETQYF; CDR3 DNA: TGCGCCAGCAGCCAAGATGAGTGGACTACAGAAGAGACCCAGTACTTC
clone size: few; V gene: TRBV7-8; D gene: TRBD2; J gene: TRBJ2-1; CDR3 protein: CASSSRAGAVVYNEQFF; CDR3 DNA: TGTGCCAGCAGCTCAAGAGCGGGAGCGGTGGTTTACAATGAGCAGTTCTTC
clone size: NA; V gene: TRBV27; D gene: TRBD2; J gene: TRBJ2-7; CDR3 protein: CASRKRGSSYNEQYF; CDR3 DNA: TGTGCCAGCAGAAAGCGGGGCAGCTCCTACAATGAGCAGTACTTC
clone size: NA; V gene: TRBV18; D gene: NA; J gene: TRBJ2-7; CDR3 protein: CAGSQKDRPYEQYF; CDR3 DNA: TGTGCCGGGAGCCAGAAGGACAGACCCTACGAGCAGTACTTC
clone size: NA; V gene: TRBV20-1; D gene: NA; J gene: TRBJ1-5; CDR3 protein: CSAKAPNQPQHF; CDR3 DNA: TGCAGTGCCAAAGCGCCTAATCAGCCCCAGCATTTT
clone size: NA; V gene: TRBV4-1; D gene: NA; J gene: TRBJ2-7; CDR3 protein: CASSQRAGTHYEQYF; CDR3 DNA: TGCGCCAGCAGCCAGAGGGCCGGTACTCACTACGAGCAGTACTTC
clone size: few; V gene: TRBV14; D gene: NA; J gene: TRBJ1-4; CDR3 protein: CASSRPGRANEKLFF; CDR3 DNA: TGTGCCAGCAGCCGGCCGGGCAGGGCTAATGAAAAACTGTTTTTT
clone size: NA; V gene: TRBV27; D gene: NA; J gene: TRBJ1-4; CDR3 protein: CASTSGVDAEKLFF; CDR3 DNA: TGTGCCAGCACCTCAGGGGTTGATGCGGAAAAACTGTTTTTT
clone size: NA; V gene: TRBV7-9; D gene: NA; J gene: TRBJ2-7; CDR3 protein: CASSTASYEQYF; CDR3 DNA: TGTGCCAGCAGCACAGCCTCCTACGAGCAGTACTTC
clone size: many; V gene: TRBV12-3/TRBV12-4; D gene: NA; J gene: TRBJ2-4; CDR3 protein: CASTELTNIQYF; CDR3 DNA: TGTGCCTCCACAGAGTTAACCAACATTCAGTACTTC
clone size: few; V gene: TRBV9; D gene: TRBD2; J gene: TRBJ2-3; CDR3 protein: CASSEGLLNTQYF; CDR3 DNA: TGTGCCAGCAGCGAGGGACTACTAAATACGCAGTATTTT
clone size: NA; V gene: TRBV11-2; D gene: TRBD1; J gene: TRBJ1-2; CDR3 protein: CASSPIGTGTSLRGYTF; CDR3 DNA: TGTGCCAGCAGCCCTATCGGGACAGGGACATCACTTCGTGGCTACACCTTC
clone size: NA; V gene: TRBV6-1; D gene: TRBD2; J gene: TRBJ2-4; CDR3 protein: CASSSGLAGGWDIQYF; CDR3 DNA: TGTGCCAGCAGCTCCGGACTAGCGGGAGGGTGGGACATTCAGTACTTC
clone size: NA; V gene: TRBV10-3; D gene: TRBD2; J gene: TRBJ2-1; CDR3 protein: CAISEASGRGDNEQFF; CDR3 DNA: TGTGCCATCAGTGAGGCCAGCGGGAGGGGGGACAATGAGCAGTTCTTC
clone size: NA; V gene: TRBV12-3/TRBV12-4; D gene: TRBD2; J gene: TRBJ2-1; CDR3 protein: CASRIEGGPNEQFF; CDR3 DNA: TGTGCCAGCAGAATCGAGGGAGGGCCTAATGAGCAGTTCTTC
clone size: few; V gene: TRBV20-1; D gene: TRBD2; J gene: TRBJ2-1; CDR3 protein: CSAREGLAGGYEQFF; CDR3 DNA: TGCAGTGCAAGAGAGGGACTAGCGGGAGGATATGAGCAGTTCTTC
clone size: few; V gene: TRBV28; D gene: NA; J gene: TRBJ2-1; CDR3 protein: CASRPTGSYNEQFF; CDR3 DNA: TGTGCCAGCAGGCCAACCGGCTCCTACAATGAGCAGTTCTTC
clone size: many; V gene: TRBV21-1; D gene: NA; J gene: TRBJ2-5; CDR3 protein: CASSSSKGVGETQYF; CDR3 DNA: TGTGCCAGCAGCAGCTCTAAGGGGGTAGGAGAGACCCAGTACTTC